The subject of this entry is one T cell receptor beta chain. Its antigen is as yet unknown. The data were taken from a study of identifying expanded T cells in peripheral blood. General study points: Two-week clone count variance significantly increased as total template count grew.

This table comes from immunoSEQ multiplex PCR, and its TCRdb copy is limited to in-frame clones, with some not included. The sample carries approximately 86,000 clones, 85% recorded once. The V gene lost 2 bases and the J gene lost 5 bases, with 16 bases spanning the gap. This CDR3 comprises 16 residues. Germline CDR1 PRHDT, CDR2 FYEKMQ (reference sequence). The source is a person aged 18 to 70 in good health. The chain links TRBV13 to TRBJ1-5; D uncertain. Material: blood. The CDR3 DNA is TGTGCCAGCAGCTTATCGGGTTCGGGGAGACATCAGCCCCAGCATTTT. The encoded protein is CASSLSGSGRHQPQHF.